The source of this T cell receptor beta chain is a study of blood T cell repertoires in COVID-19. On the study more broadly: The United States, Italy and Spain provided the acute and convalescent COVID-19 samples.

Under the authors' procedure: Reference gene primer amplification yielded estimated nucleated cell counts. Using immunoSEQ multiplex PCR, the repertoire was profiled, and TCRdb retains in-frame clones only, with some absent. V and J calls and clone size are copied from that table; D and trimming were computed from the DNA. The repertoire holds 180,000 or so clones, with about 88% as singletons. The CDR3 is 16 amino acids. The germline V and J ends were trimmed by 4 bases and 4 bases, with 18 bases remaining between them. Germline V lookup: CDR1 SGHTS, CDR2 YDEGEE. The sequence came from a man younger than 35 with acute or convalescent COVID-19. Sequencing was performed on peripheral blood. The chain has TRBV5-8 and TRBJ2-1; D ambiguous. Written as DNA, the CDR3 is TGTGCCAGCAGCCTGCGACCGGGTCTCACATACAATGAGCAGTTCTTC. Translation: CASSLRPGLTYNEQFF.